This T cell receptor beta chain emerged from a study of control samples from healthy donors and cancer patients. Using immunoSEQ multiplex PCR, the repertoire was profiled, and TCRdb retains in-frame clones only, with some absent. The sample consists of approximately 130,000 clones, around 87% of them appearing once. The CDR3 spans 16 residues. The V and J ends lost 3 bases and 0 bases respectively, with 13 bases between them. Per germline, CDR1 KGHSH and CDR2 LQKENI. This clonotype was sampled from a man in his 60s in good health. The rearrangement links TRBV18 to TRBJ2-3; D is unresolved. The sequenced material came from blood. CDR3 in amino acids: CASSPRKGFSTDTQYF. CDR3 sequence (DNA): TGTGCCAGCTCACCTCGGAAGGGATTTAGCACAGATACGCAGTATTTT.